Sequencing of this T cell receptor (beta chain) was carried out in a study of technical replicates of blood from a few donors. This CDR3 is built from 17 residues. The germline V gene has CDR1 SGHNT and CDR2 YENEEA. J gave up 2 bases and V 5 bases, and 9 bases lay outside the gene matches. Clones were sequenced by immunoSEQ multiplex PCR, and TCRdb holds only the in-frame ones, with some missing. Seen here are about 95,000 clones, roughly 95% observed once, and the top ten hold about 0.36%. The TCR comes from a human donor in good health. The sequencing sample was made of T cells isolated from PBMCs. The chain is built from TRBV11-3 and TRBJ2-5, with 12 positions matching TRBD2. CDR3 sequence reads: CASSPRLAGAWQETQYF. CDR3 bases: TGTGCCAGCAGCCCCAGACTAGCGGGAGCGTGGCAAGAGACCCAGTACTTC.